This TCR beta chain was found in a study of coeliac disease. TCRdb's copy holds only in-frame clones and misses some; the assay was immunoSEQ multiplex PCR. This sample has thousands of clones, with approximately 67% found just once. The CDR3 length is 16 residues. Germline loops: CDR1 SGHRS, CDR2 YFSETQ. Trimming took off 0 bases at V and 9 bases at J, with 16 bases between the two ends. This receptor was identified in a man aged 60-69 years with celiac disease on a gluten-free diet. Sequenced: lymphocytes from the gut lamina propria. The chain joins TRBV5-1 to TRBJ1-6; maybe TRBD1 (5 bases). CDR3 nucleotides: TGCGCCAGCAGCTTGGCCATAGGGGCCCGTAGTTCACCCCTCCACTTT. It translates to CASSLAIGARSSPLHF.